This T cell receptor beta chain came from a study of blood T cell repertoires in COVID-19. Turning to the study itself: There were acute and convalescent COVID-19 samples, and they came from the United States, Italy and Spain. Sample material is recorded as cDNA or gDNA derived from T cells, B-cell-depleted T cells, or PBMCs.

Per the authors' pipeline: The assay estimated nucleated cells by amplifying reference gene primers. Sequencing used immunoSEQ multiplex PCR; TCRdb keeps in-frame clones, though not all of them. That table is the source of V, J and clone size, and D and trimming were worked out from the DNA. In the table there are about 200,000 clones, 75% to 90% of which are singletons. Germline-derived CDR1 and CDR2 are SEHNR and FQNEAQ (reference sequence). This CDR3 has 14 residues. The V and J ends lost 7 bases and 2 bases respectively, with 14 bases between them. The chain is built from TRBV7-9 and TRBJ2-5; D is ambiguous. This clonotype originated in a man between 35 and 55 years old with acute or convalescent COVID-19. The sequenced material came from peripheral blood. CDR3 DNA sequence: TGTGCCAGCAACGAGGTTGGAGCTCAAGAGACCCAGTACTTC. This encodes CASNEVGAQETQYF.